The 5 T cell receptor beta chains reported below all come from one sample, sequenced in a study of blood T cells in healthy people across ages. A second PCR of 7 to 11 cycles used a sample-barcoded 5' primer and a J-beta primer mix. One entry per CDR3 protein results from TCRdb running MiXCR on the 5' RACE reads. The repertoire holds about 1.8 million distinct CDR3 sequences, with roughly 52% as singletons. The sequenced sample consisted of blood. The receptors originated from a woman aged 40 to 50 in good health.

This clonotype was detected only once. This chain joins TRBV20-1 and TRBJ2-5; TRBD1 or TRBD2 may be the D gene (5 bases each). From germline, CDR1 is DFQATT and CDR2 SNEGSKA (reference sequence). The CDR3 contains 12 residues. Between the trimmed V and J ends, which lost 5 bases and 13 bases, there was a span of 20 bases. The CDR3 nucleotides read TGCAGTGCTGCCCGGGACCCCGATCATAGGTACTTC. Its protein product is CSAARDPDHRYF.

CDR3 sequence reads: CASTRDVGNSPLHF. The CDR3 region has the DNA TGCGCCAGCACCAGGGATGTTGGAAATTCACCCCTCCACTTT. The chain is built from TRBV5-1 and TRBJ1-6; tentatively, D is TRBD1 (5 bases). Per the germline V gene, CDR1 is SGHRS and CDR2 is YFSETQ. V dropped 6 bases and J dropped 7 bases, with 14 bases sitting between them. The CDR3 length is 14 residues.

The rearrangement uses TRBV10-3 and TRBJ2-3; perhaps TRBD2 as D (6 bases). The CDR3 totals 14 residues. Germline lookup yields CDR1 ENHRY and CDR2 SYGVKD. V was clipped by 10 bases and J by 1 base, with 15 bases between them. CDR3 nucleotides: TGTGCCACCCGAAGGGACTCTGGCACAGATACGCAGTATTTT. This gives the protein CATRRDSGTDTQYF.

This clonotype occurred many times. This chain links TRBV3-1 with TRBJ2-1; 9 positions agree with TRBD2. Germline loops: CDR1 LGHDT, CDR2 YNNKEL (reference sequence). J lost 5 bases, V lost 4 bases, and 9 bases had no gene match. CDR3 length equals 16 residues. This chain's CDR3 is CASSPTGAGGNNEQFF. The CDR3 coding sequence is TGTGCCAGCAGCCCTACAGGAGCGGGGGGTAACAATGAGCAGTTCTTC.

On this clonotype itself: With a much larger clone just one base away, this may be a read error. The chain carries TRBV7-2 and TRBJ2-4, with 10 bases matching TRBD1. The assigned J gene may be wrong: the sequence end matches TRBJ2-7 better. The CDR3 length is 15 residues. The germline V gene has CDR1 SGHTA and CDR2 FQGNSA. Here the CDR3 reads CASSPRQGANYEQYF. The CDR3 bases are TGTGCCAGCAGCCCCCGACAGGGGGCGAACTACGAGCAGTACTTC.